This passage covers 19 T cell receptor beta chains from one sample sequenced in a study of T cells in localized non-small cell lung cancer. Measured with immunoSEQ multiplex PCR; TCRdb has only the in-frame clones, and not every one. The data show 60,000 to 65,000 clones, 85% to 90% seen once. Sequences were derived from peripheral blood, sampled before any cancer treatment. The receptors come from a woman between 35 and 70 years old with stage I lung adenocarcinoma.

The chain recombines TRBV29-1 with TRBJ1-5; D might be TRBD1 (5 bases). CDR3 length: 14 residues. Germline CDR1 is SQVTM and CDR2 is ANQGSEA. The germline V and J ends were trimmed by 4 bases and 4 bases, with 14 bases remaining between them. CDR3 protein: CSVVGTQANQPQHF. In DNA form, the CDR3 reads TGCAGCGTTGTAGGGACCCAGGCGAATCAGCCCCAGCATTTT.

The CDR3 protein is CASSQGAGQGRADTQYF. The CDR3 nucleotides read TGCGCCAGCAGCCAAGGAGCAGGACAGGGCCGCGCAGATACGCAGTATTTT. J is TRBJ2-3 and V is TRBV4-1, with TRBD1 identical over 8 bases. V shed 1 base and J 4 bases; nucleotides not matched to a gene: 10. The V gene's germline CDR1 is MGHRA and CDR2 YSYEKL. The CDR3 consists of 17 residues.

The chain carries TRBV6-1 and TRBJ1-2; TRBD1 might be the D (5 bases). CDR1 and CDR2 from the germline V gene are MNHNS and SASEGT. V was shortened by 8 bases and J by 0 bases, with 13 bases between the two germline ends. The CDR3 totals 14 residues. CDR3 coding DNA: TGTGCCAGCCGGGACGGGGCTACTAACTATGGCTACACCTTC. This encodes CASRDGATNYGYTF.

CDR3 DNA: TGTGCCAGCAGCCAAGACGCTGGGCGGGACACTGAAGCTTTCTTT. It encodes CASSQDAGRDTEAFF. J is TRBJ1-1 and V is TRBV4-2; no clear D gene. V was shortened by 0 bases and J by 3 bases, with 11 bases between the two germline ends. The CDR3 is 15 residues long. Germline assignment: CDR1 LGHNA and CDR2 YNFKEQ.

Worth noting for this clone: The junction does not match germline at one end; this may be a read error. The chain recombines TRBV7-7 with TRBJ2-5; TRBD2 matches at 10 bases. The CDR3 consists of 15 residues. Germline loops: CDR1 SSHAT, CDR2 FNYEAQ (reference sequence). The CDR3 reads CASSLGLAGVETQYF. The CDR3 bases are TGTGCTAGCAGCTTAGGGCTAGCGGGAGTTGAGACCCAGTACTTC.

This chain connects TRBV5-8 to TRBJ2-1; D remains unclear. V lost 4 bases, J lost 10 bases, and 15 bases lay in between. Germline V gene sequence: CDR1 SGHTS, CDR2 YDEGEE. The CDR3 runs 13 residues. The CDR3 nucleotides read TGTGCCAGCAGCATAACTGGGTTTAGAGAGCAGTTCTTC. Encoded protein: CASSITGFREQFF.

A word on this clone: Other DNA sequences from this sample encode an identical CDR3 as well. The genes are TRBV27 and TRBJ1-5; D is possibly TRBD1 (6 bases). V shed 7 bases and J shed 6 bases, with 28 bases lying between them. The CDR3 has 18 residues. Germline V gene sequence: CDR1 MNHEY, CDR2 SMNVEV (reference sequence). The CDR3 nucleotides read TGTGCCAGCACCCCAGGGGACGAGTGGCAGGGCGGGGTTCAGCCCCAGCATTTT. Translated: CASTPGDEWQGGVQPQHF.

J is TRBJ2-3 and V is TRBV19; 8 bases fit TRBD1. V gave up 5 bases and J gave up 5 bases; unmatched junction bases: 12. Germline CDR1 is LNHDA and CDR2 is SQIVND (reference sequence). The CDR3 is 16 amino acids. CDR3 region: CASSVRQGWGEDTQYF. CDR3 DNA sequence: TGTGCCAGTAGTGTTCGACAGGGGTGGGGGGAAGATACGCAGTATTTT.

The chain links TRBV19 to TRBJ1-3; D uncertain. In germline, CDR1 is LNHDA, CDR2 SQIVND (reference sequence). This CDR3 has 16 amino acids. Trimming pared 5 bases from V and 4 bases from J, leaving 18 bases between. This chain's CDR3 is CASSSGRTSGGNTIYF. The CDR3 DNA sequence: TGTGCCAGTAGTTCCGGACGGACCTCTGGAGGAAACACCATATATTTT.

The CDR3 region is CASSPRTVNEKLFF. DNA of the CDR3: TGTGCCAGCTCACCACGGACAGTCAATGAAAAACTGTTTTTT. V is TRBV18 and J is TRBJ1-4; the D gene is possibly TRBD1 (6 bases). The CDR3 runs to 14 residues. CDR1 and CDR2 from the germline V gene are KGHSH and LQKENI. Trimming pared 1 base from V and 5 bases from J, leaving 8 bases between. Variable domain in full (rest from reference TRBV18 and TRBJ1-4): NAGVMQNPRHLVRRRGQEARLRCSPMKGHSHVYWYRQLPEEGLKFMVYLQKENIIDESGMPKERFSAEFPKEGPSILRIQQVVRGDSAAYFCASSPRTVNEKLFFGSGTQLSVL.

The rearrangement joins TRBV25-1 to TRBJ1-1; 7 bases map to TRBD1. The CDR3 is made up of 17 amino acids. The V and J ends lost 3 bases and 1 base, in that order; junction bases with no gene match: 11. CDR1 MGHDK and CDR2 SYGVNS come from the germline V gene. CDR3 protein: CASSDYRTRDRNTEAFF. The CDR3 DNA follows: TGTGCCAGCAGTGACTACCGAACCCGGGACAGGAACACTGAAGCTTTCTTT.

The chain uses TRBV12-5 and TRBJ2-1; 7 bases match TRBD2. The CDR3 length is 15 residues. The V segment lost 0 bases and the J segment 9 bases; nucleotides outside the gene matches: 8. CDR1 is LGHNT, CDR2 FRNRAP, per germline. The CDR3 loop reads CASGLVRGSISEQFF. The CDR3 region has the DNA TGTGCTAGTGGTTTGGTTCGCGGGAGTATTAGTGAGCAGTTCTTC.

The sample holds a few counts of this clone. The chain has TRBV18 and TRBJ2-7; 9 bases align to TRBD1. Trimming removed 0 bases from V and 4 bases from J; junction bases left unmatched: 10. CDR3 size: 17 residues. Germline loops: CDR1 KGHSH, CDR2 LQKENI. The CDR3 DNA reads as TGTGCCAGCTCACCACCGGACCCGGGACAGGGTGGTTACGAGCAGTACTTC. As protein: CASSPPDPGQGGYEQYF.

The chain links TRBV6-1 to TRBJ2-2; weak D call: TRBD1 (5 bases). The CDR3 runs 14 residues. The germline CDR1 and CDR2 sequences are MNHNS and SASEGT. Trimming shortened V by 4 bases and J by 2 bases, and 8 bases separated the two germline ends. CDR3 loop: CASSVTVNTGELFF. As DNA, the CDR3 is TGTGCCAGCAGTGTGACAGTCAACACCGGGGAGCTGTTTTTT.

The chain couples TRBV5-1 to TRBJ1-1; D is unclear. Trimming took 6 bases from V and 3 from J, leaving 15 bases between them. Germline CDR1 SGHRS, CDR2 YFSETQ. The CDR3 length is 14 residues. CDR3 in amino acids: CASTSTREDTEAFF. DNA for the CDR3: TGCGCCAGCACCTCAACCCGAGAAGACACTGAAGCTTTCTTT.

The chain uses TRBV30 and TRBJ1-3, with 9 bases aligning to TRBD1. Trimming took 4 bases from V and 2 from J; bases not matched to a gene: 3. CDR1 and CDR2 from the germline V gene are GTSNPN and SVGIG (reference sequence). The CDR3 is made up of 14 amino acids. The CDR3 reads CAWNRGLAGNTIYF. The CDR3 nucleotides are TGTGCCTGGAACAGGGGGCTAGCTGGAAACACCATATATTTT.

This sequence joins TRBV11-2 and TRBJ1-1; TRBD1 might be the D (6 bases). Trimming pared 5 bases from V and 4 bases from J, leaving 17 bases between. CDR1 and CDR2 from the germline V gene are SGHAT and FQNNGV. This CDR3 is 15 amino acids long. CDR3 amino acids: CASSPVVGALTEAFF. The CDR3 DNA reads TGTGCCAGCAGCCCAGTTGTGGGGGCACTCACTGAAGCTTTCTTT.

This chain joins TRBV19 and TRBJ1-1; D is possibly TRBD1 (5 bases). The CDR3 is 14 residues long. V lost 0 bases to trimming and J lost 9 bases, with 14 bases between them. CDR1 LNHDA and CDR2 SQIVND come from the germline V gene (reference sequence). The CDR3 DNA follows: TGTGCCAGTAGTATAGATTTAGGGGCAGATCAAGCTTTCTTT. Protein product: CASSIDLGADQAFF.

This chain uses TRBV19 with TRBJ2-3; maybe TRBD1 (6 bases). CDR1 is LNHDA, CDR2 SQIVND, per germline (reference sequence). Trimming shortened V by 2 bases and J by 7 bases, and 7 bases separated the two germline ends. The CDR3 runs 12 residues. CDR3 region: CASSIRGNTQYF. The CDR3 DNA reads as TGTGCCAGTAGTATAAGGGGGAATACGCAGTATTTT. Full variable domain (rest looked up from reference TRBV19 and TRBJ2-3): DGGITQSPKYLFRKEGQNVTLSCEQNLNHDAMYWYRQDPGQGLRLIYYSQIVNDFQKGDIAEGYSVSREKKESFPLTVTSAQKNPTAFYLCASSIRGNTQYFGPGTRLTVL.